This T cell receptor (beta chain) was observed in a study of blood T cell repertoires in COVID-19. Study as a whole: Sites across the United States, Italy and Spain contributed samples from acute and convalescent COVID-19.

Per the original data handling: Quantification of nucleated cells was approximated via reference gene primer amplification. Sequencing used immunoSEQ multiplex PCR; TCRdb keeps in-frame clones, though not all of them. V and J calls and clone size are as listed in that table; D and trimming were resolved from the DNA. Here the sample spans 150,000 to 200,000 clones, 80% to 90% being singletons. CDR1 is MNHEY, CDR2 SMNVEV, per germline (reference sequence). Trimming pared 5 bases from V and 2 bases from J, leaving 13 bases between. This CDR3 contains 16 residues. Those enrolled in Seattle joined during active infection and were followed longitudinally afterward.

This chain uses TRBV27 with TRBJ1-6, with D perhaps TRBD1 (6 bases). The receptor's source is a woman in her seventies with COVID-19, enrolled during active disease. The sequenced sample consisted of peripheral blood. The CDR3 spells CASSPLQGAYNSPLHF. As DNA, the CDR3 is TGTGCCAGCAGTCCACTACAGGGAGCCTATAATTCACCCCTCCACTTT.